The sequence of this T cell receptor beta chain was determined in a study of cytomegalovirus exposure and HLA in healthy donors. Findings and limits, study-wide: Sequencing probably produced one cluster of sequence variants that were highly shared. Later analysis associated a missense DCLRE1C variant with TCR beta V- and J-gene trimming. Roughly uniform sequencing depth across donors was assumed, possibly incorrectly.

The CDR3 contains 14 residues. The V end was cut by 6 bases, the J end by 5 bases, with 19 bases between. Germline V gives CDR1 SQVTM, CDR2 ANQGSEA. The primer mix had 60 Vbeta and 13 Jbeta primers. Profiled with immunoSEQ multiplex PCR; TCRdb holds only in-frame clones, not every one. The sample gives approximately 140,000 clones, around two thirds of which show up once; 1.6% is in the top ten. As to this clone: Its antigen is still unknown.

The donors, nominally healthy at sampling, likely had unrecorded immune exposures. The rearrangement links TRBV29-1 to TRBJ1-1; D is perhaps TRBD1 (5 bases). The source material was PBMCs. The receptor was isolated from a woman aged 18 to 35 in good health and CMV-seronegative. CDR3 residues: CSVSGLLRTTEAFF. DNA for the CDR3: TGCAGCGTATCGGGACTCTTAAGAACAACTGAAGCTTTCTTT.